A single sample gave rise to the 29 T cell receptor beta chains below, sequenced in a study of blood T cell repertoires in COVID-19 (dated by TCRdb to the early 2020s). The library came from the immunoSEQ multiplex PCR assay. The table was pulled from immuneACCESS by TCRdb, which kept in-frame rearrangements only. Such tables lose some clones; where checked, under half of the loss comes from unresolved V genes, and the rest has no known cause. The sample has about 300,000 clones on record, around 85% of them singletons. The ten largest account for under 2% of the sample. The sequenced sample was PBMCs or T cells enriched from blood (not recorded which). These receptors all stem from a woman in her 30s who had been exposed to COVID-19.

The chain recombines TRBV3-1 (or the pseudogene TRBV3-2) with TRBJ1-6; the match to TRBD1 covers 9 bases. The CDR3 length is 16 residues. CDR1 is LGHDT and CDR2 is YNNKEL in the germline V gene (reference sequence). Trimming took 2 bases from V and 9 from J; bases not matched to a gene: 8. This chain's CDR3 is CASSQPGQGSGSPLHF. DNA of the CDR3: TGTGCCAGCAGCCAACCGGGACAGGGATCAGGTTCACCCCTCCACTTT.

CDR3 DNA: TGTGCCAGCAGCTTGGGTTACAGAAATGAAAAACTGTTTTTT. Its protein is CASSLGYRNEKLFF. The J gene is TRBJ1-4, the V gene TRBV11-2; D remains ambiguous. The CDR3 extends over 14 amino acids. V lost 3 bases to trimming and J lost 5 bases, with 10 bases between them. The germline gives CDR1 SGHAT, CDR2 FQNNGV. Drawing the rest from reference TRBV11-2 and TRBJ1-4, the complete variable domain is EAGVAQSPRYKIIEKRQSVAFWCNPISGHATLYWYQQILGQGPKLLIQFQNNGVVDDSQLPKDRFSAERLKGVDSTLKIQPAKLEDSAVYLCASSLGYRNEKLFFGSGTQLSVL.

This clone was seen only a few times. J is TRBJ1-1 and V is TRBV4-1, with 11 bases identical to TRBD1. V trimming: 6 bases; J trimming: 2 bases; junction bases outside the gene matches: 5. From germline, CDR1 is MGHRA and CDR2 YSYEKL. The CDR3 is made up of 15 amino acids. CDR3 nucleotide sequence: TGCGCCAGCAGACACAGGACAGGGGGCAACACTGAAGCTTTCTTT. This encodes CASRHRTGGNTEAFF.

The chain employs TRBV12-3 or TRBV12-4 and TRBJ1-2, with D unresolved. The CDR3 is made up of 13 amino acids. Trimming cost V 3 bases and J 2 bases, with 7 bases left between them. The CDR3 DNA sequence: TGTGCCAGCAGTTTGCAGCGAAACTATGGCTACACCTTC. Its translation is CASSLQRNYGYTF.

The DNA for the CDR3 is TGTGCCATCAGTGCAGGGACAGGGACCGCTGAAGCTTTCTTT. Amino acid sequence: CAISAGTGTAEAFF. The J gene is TRBJ1-1, the V gene TRBV10-3, with 9 nucleotides matching TRBD1. With V trimmed by 4 bases and J by 6 bases, 6 bases remained unmatched. The CDR3 has 14 amino acids. The germline gives CDR1 ENHRY, CDR2 SYGVKD.

This clone was counted between two and nine times. The rearrangement uses TRBV7-3 and TRBJ1-4, with 7 bases lining up with TRBD1. This CDR3 has 14 amino acids. The germline gives CDR1 SGHTA, CDR2 FQGTGA. V shed 5 bases and J 6 bases; nucleotides not matched to a gene: 6. The DNA for the CDR3 is TGTGCCAGCAGCCTGACAGGGTCCCATGAAAAACTGTTTTTT. Protein: CASSLTGSHEKLFF.

The chain couples TRBV5-6 to TRBJ1-2; TRBD1 matches at 10 bases. CDR1 SGHDT and CDR2 YYEEEE come from the germline V gene. The J segment lost 5 bases and the V segment lost 4 bases, leaving 2 bases of the junction unmatched. The CDR3 is made up of 13 amino acids. CDR3 protein: CASSVDRGYGYTF. Here the CDR3 DNA reads TGTGCCAGCAGCGTGGACAGGGGGTATGGCTACACCTTC.

The chain joins TRBV7-3 to TRBJ2-7, with TRBD1 matching 9 bases. CDR1 and CDR2 from the germline V gene are SGHTA and FQGTGA. J lost 5 bases, V lost 0 bases, and 5 bases had no gene match. The CDR3 extends over 15 amino acids. The CDR3 loop is CASSLTGTGSDEQYF. The DNA of the CDR3 is TGTGCCAGCAGCTTAACCGGGACAGGGTCCGACGAGCAGTACTTC.

The genes are TRBV28 and TRBJ2-7; maybe TRBD2 (6 bases). Germline CDR1 reads MDHEN; CDR2 reads SYDVKM. The CDR3 is 13 amino acids. Trimming shortened V by 8 bases and J by 5 bases, and 16 bases separated the two germline ends. This CDR3 reads CASSPSGDDEQYF. In DNA, the CDR3 is TGTGCCAGCTCTCCTTCGGGGGATGACGAGCAGTACTTC. Full variable domain (remainder filled in from reference TRBV28 and TRBJ2-7): DVKVTQSSRYLVKRTGEKVFLECVQDMDHENMFWYRQDPGLGLRLIYFSYDVKMKEKGDIPEGYSVSREKKERFSLILESASTNQTSMYLCASSPSGDDEQYFGPGTRLTVT.

This chain joins TRBV2 and TRBJ2-7; 11 bases line up with TRBD2. V shed 11 bases and J 3 bases; nucleotides not matched to a gene: 9. CDR1 is SNHLY, CDR2 FYNNEI, per germline. The CDR3 is made up of 14 amino acids. CDR3 nucleotide sequence: TGTGCCGGTAACTTAGCGGGAGGGAACTACGAGCAGTACTTC. This gives the protein CAGNLAGGNYEQYF.

The V gene is TRBV5-1, the J gene TRBJ2-7; TRBD2 matches at 7 bases. The junction had 10 bases not matched to a gene; V was cut back by 5 bases and J by 5 bases. From germline, CDR1 is SGHRS and CDR2 YFSETQ. CDR3 length: 14 residues. CDR3 sequence (DNA): TGCGCCAGCAGTGCGGGAGTTTCGGCAAACGAGCAGTACTTC. Protein: CASSAGVSANEQYF.

The chain couples TRBV6-1 to TRBJ1-2; D gene unclear. Deletions cut 1 base from V and 8 bases from J, with 17 bases between. Germline-derived CDR1 and CDR2 are MNHNS and SASEGT. The CDR3 covers 15 residues. CDR3 DNA sequence: TGTGCCAGCAGTGAAGGGGCAGGCGCCATAGGAGGCTACACCTTC. Translated: CASSEGAGAIGGYTF.

The gene calls are TRBV9 and TRBJ2-1; tentatively, D is TRBD1 (6 bases). CDR1 and CDR2 from the germline V gene are SGDLS and YYNGEE. V shed 0 bases and J shed 11 bases, with 15 bases lying between them. This CDR3 region has 14 residues. CDR3 loop: CASSVAGRQDQQFF. The DNA of the CDR3 is TGTGCCAGCAGCGTAGCTGGAAGACAGGACCAGCAGTTCTTC.

The rearrangement uses TRBV9 and TRBJ2-5; D is unresolved. V was shortened by 2 bases and J by 1 base, with 12 bases between the two germline ends. From germline, CDR1 is SGDLS and CDR2 YYNGEE. The CDR3 is 15 residues long. CDR3 nucleotide sequence: TGTGCCAGCAGCGTTCAAGGCTGGGCCCAAGAGACCCAGTACTTC. As protein: CASSVQGWAQETQYF.

The rearrangement uses TRBV3-1 (or the pseudogene TRBV3-2) and TRBJ1-4; 7 bases fit TRBD1. The V gene end was trimmed by 4 bases and the J gene end by 4 bases; junction bases not matched to a gene: 3. There are 14 residues in the CDR3. Germline loops: CDR1 LGHDT, CDR2 YNNKEL (reference sequence). In DNA, the CDR3 is TGTGCCAGCAGCCGGGACAGCTATAATGAAAAACTGTTTTTT. Protein sequence: CASSRDSYNEKLFF.

The V gene is TRBV6-5, the J gene TRBJ2-7; D perhaps matches TRBD1 (6 bases). The CDR3 length is 14 residues. Between the trimmed V and J ends, which lost 0 bases and 12 bases, there was a span of 18 bases. Germline values: CDR1 MNHEY, CDR2 SVGAGI. The CDR3 DNA is TGTGCCAGCAGTTACTCGGCACAGGGCCCCGCGGGGTACTTC. Translating gives CASSYSAQGPAGYF.

The chain couples TRBV6-5 to TRBJ2-1, with 8 bases aligning to TRBD2. CDR3 length: 12 residues. Germline CDR1 and CDR2: MNHEY and SVGAGI. J lost 14 bases, V lost 0 bases, and 3 bases had no gene match. CDR3 region: CASSYSGGRKFF. The CDR3 DNA reads as TGTGCCAGCAGTTACTCAGGCGGGAGGAAGTTCTTC.

The gene calls are TRBV27 and TRBJ2-4; 8 bases align to TRBD1. The germline V gene encodes CDR1 MNHEY and CDR2 SMNVEV (reference sequence). The CDR3 runs to 14 residues. V was pared by 6 bases and J by 7 bases, with 8 bases of the junction left unmatched. The CDR3 bases are TGTGCCAGCAGCCTGACAGGGGTGGGGAACATTCAGTACTTC. Protein sequence: CASSLTGVGNIQYF.

This chain connects TRBV7-3 to TRBJ1-5; D unresolved. The CDR3 is made up of 13 amino acids. Germline lookup yields CDR1 SGHTA and CDR2 FQGTGA. V was trimmed by 1 base and J by 6 bases, leaving 7 bases between them. In nucleotides, the CDR3 is TGTGCCAGCAGCTTAAGAGAGGTTCAGCCCCAGCATTTT. Amino acid sequence: CASSLREVQPQHF.

The chain combines TRBV12-3 or TRBV12-4 with TRBJ1-2; 8 nucleotides agree with TRBD1. There are 12 residues in the CDR3. The ends lost 8 bases at V and 8 bases at J; junction bases unmatched: 7. The CDR3 coding sequence is TGTGCCAGCCAGGGGGCTAGTAGCGGCTACACCTTC. This sequence encodes CASQGASSGYTF.

V usage is TRBV10-3 and J usage is TRBJ1-6; no firm D call. Trimming pared 5 bases from V and 9 bases from J, leaving 11 bases between. In germline, CDR1 is ENHRY, CDR2 SYGVKD. This CDR3 is 13 amino acids long. The CDR3 DNA follows: TGTGCCATCAGTTGGAGTGTCGGTTCACCCCTCCACTTT. It specifies CAISWSVGSPLHF.

This rearrangement joins TRBV5-1 to TRBJ1-6; tentatively, D is TRBD1 (5 bases). Germline CDR1 and CDR2: SGHRS and YFSETQ. The CDR3 sequence is 16 residues long. V was pared by 4 bases and J by 6 bases, with 17 bases between. CDR3 protein: CASSRSPGQVNSPLHF. The CDR3 nucleotides read TGCGCCAGCAGCCGCAGTCCAGGGCAGGTTAATTCACCCCTCCACTTT.

The chain employs TRBV5-6 and TRBJ1-2; TRBD1 is a possible D gene (6 bases). Trimming stripped 6 bases from V and 4 bases from J, with 16 bases between. From germline, CDR1 is SGHDT and CDR2 YYEEEE. The length of the CDR3 is 14 residues. CDR3 nucleotides: TGTGCCAGCACACCAATTGACAGGTTCTATGGCTACACCTTC. This translates into CASTPIDRFYGYTF.

This clone was recorded many times. This chain uses TRBV2 with TRBJ2-5; D is uncertain. The CDR3 loop spans 13 amino acids. V gave up 6 bases and J gave up 0 bases, with 8 bases separating them. From germline, CDR1 is SNHLY and CDR2 FYNNEI. CDR3 sequence reads: CASRAINQETQYF. In DNA, the CDR3 is TGTGCCAGCAGGGCAATAAACCAAGAGACCCAGTACTTC.

The rearrangement links TRBV7-8 to TRBJ1-1; no definite D call. Trimming removed 4 bases at V and 4 bases at J, with 13 bases between. Germline loops: CDR1 SGHVS, CDR2 FQNEAQ. The CDR3 consists of 14 residues. The CDR3 region has the DNA TGTGCCAGCAGCTCAGACCGACAAGGCACTGAAGCTTTCTTT. It translates to CASSSDRQGTEAFF.

The chain has TRBV7-2 and TRBJ2-7, with TRBD1 identical over 12 bases. J was trimmed by 6 bases and V by 3 bases; bases with no gene match: 6. Per germline, CDR1 SGHTA and CDR2 FQGNSA. There are 15 residues in the CDR3. The CDR3 protein is CASSFGTGGSREQYF. CDR3 nucleotide sequence: TGTGCCAGCAGCTTTGGGACAGGGGGCTCTCGCGAGCAGTACTTC.

This sequence joins TRBV25-1 and TRBJ1-3, with D possibly being TRBD1 (5 bases). Looked up from germline, CDR1 is MGHDK and CDR2 is SYGVNS. Trimming took off 2 bases at V and 3 bases at J, with 8 bases between the two ends. The CDR3 length is 14 residues. The CDR3, as DNA: TGTGCCAGCAGTGAAGCAGGGATTGGAAACACCATATATTTT. Its protein product is CASSEAGIGNTIYF.

The V and J genes are TRBV19 and TRBJ1-5; D may be TRBD1 (5 bases). In germline, CDR1 is LNHDA, CDR2 SQIVND (reference sequence). The germline V and J ends were trimmed by 8 bases and 5 bases, with 10 bases remaining between them. This CDR3 spans 12 amino acids. The CDR3 region has the DNA TGTGCCAGTGGGGGGAGTTATCAGCCCCAGCATTTT. It yields the protein CASGGSYQPQHF.

The V and J genes are TRBV19 and TRBJ2-3, with 9 bases that match TRBD1. The CDR3 is 14 residues long. Germline values: CDR1 LNHDA, CDR2 SQIVND (reference sequence). V lost 1 base and J lost 7; bases outside the gene matches: 3. As DNA, the CDR3 is TGTGCCAGTAGTATAGGGACAGGGGAAAATACGCAGTATTTT. Its protein is CASSIGTGENTQYF.